The clone carrying this T cell receptor beta chain was counted only a few times. This record belongs to a study of blood T cell repertoires in COVID-19. Sequencing used immunoSEQ multiplex PCR; TCRdb keeps in-frame clones, though not all of them. The sample carries around 330,000 clones, under 90% recorded once. Sequencing input: PBMCs or T cells enriched from blood (not recorded which). The clonotype was recovered from a man aged 55 to 69 who had recovered from COVID-19.

The CDR3 coding sequence is TGTGCCAGTAGAGACACAGGGGGCCCGGACACTGAAGCTTTCTTT. It codes for CASRDTGGPDTEAFF. The V gene is TRBV19, the J gene TRBJ1-1; 9 positions agree with TRBD1. The germline V gene encodes CDR1 LNHDA and CDR2 SQIVND (reference sequence). The CDR3 is made up of 15 amino acids. The V and J ends lost 6 bases and 3 bases, in that order; junction bases with no gene match: 8. Combining the CDR3 with reference TRBV19 and TRBJ1-1 gives the whole variable domain DGGITQSPKYLFRKEGQNVTLSCEQNLNHDAMYWYRQDPGQGLRLIYYSQIVNDFQKGDIAEGYSVSREKKESFPLTVTSAQKNPTAFYLCASRDTGGPDTEAFFGQGTRLTVV.